This T cell receptor beta chain was observed in a study of post-analysis software for immune sequencing data. Study conclusions and caveats: Controls showed lower frequencies than patients for 4 or 5 TRBV segments, and TRBV5-6, TRBV5-1 and TRBV20-1 were among these.

Trimming took 2 bases from V and 13 from J, leaving 9 bases between them. Per the germline V gene, CDR1 is KGHSH and CDR2 is LQKENI. This CDR3 is 11 amino acids long. Libraries were made from TCR beta cDNA, and they carried unique molecular identifiers. TCRdb itself ran the PCR reads through MiXCR, one entry per CDR3 protein. Here the sample spans some 240,000 distinct CDR3 sequences, 36% being singletons. This clonotype was detected many times. The target antigen is unknown. This chain connects TRBV18 to TRBJ2-1, with D maybe TRBD2 (6 bases). Sequencing was done on a sample of blood. The sequence came from a girl aged 5 to 17 with multiple sclerosis. CDR3 amino acids: CASSPGEAQFF. The CDR3 nucleotides are TGTGCCAGCTCACCAGGGGAGGCACAGTTCTTC.